This T cell receptor (beta chain) was captured in a study of shared clonotypes between healthy human individuals. The CDR3 loop spans 13 amino acids. V lost 3 bases to trimming and J lost 2 bases, with 7 bases between them. Germline-derived CDR1 and CDR2 are MRHNA and SNTAGT. Study outcomes and limitations: A limitation of the genetic and exposure-history diversity represented arose from few donors. Clonotypes that were shared across four donors made up 4% to 6% of naive CD4 clonotypes. Some clonotypes were shared by all four sorted-subset donors, while others were not shared. The non-shared ones had lower generation probabilities than the shared ones.

Donors were healthy HIV-negative adults without recent acute infections or vaccinations. The repertoire was sequenced with immunoSEQ multiplex PCR; TCRdb's copy has only in-frame clones and lacks some. The sample has about 680,000 clones, roughly 72% seen once. As concerns this clone: The target antigen is unknown.

The receptor was derived from a woman aged 30 to 39 in good health. The rearrangement links TRBV6-4 to TRBJ1-1; no reliable D call. The sample consisted of memory CD4+ T cells sorted from blood. As to subset: CD45RA-negative fraction. The CDR3 bases are TGTGCCAGCAGTGAGTTGGTTAACACTGAAGCTTTCTTT. It is translated as CASSELVNTEAFF.